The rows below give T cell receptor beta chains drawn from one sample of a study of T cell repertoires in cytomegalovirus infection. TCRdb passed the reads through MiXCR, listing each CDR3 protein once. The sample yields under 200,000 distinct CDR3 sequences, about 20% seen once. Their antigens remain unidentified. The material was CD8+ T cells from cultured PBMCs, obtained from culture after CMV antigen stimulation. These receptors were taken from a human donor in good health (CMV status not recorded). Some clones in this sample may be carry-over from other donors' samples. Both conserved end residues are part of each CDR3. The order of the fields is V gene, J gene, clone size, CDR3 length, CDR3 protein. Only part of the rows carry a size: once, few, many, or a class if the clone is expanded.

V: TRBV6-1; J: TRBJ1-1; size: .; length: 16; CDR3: CASSENQGRMNTEAFF
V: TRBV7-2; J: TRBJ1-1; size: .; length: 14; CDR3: CASSLEWVNTEAFF
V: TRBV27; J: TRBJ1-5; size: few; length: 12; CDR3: CASRSGYQPQHF
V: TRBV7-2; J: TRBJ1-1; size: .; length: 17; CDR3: CASSLAPRTGTDTEAFF
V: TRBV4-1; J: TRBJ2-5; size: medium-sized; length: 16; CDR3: CASSPPGGVDGETQYF
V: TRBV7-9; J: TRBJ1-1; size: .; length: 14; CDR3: CASKGQGMNTEAFF
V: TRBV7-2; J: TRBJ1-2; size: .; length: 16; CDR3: CASSPITGPAGYGYTF
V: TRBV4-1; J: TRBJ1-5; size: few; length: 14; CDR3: CASSLGGSRQPQHF
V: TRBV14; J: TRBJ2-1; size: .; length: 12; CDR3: CASSHLYNEQFF
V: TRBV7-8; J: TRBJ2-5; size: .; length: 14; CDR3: CASSLGAVQETQYF
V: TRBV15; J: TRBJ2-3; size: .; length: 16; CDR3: CATSRDLAGVPDTQYF
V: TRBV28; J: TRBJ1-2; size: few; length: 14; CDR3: CASVRPGQLYGYTF
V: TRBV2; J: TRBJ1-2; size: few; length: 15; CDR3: CASSGTGDPNYGYTF
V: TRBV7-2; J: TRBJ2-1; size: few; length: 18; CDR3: CASSATPPSGGSYNEQFF
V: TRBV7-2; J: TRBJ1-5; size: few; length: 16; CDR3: CASSPGGRQGHQPQHF
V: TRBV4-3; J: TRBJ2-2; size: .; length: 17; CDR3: CASSQDRTSGGSGELFF
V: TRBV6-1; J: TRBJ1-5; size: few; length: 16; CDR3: CASSEGPSESNQPQHF
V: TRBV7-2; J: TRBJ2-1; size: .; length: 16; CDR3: CASSLAPLSSYNEQFF
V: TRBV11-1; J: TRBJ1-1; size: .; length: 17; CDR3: CASSLAWTHREVTEAFF
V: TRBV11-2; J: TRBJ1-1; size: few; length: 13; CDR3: CASMRQGNTEAFF
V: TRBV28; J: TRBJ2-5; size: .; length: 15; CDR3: CASSDFAGGGETQYF
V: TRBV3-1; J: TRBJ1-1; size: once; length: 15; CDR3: CASSPLGSVGTEAFF
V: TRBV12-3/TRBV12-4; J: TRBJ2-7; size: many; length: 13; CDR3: CASSLGQTYEQYF
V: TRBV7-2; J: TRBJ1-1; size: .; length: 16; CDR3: CASSLVFERVNTEAFF
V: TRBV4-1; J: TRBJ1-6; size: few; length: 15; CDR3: CASSLEASAYDPLHF
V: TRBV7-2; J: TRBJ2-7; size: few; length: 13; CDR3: CASSLNQQDEQYF
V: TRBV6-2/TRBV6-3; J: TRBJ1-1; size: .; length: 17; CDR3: CASSSRTGGHMNTEAFF
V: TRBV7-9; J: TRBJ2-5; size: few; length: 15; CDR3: CASSLAAAVQETQYF
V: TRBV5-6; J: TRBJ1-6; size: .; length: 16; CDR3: CASSSLVPGKNSPLHF
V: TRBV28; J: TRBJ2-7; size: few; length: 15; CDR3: CASTSQGTATYEQYF
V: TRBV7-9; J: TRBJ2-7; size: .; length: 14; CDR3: CASSLERSSYEQYF
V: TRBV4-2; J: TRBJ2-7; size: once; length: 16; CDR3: CASSQEGGGSSYEQYF
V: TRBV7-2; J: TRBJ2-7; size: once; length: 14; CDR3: CASSLPGINYEQYF
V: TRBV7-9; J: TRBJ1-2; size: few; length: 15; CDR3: CASSHSSLPNYGYTF
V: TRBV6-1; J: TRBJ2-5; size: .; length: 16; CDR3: CASSEFGLAGQETQYF
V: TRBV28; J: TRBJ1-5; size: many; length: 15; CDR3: CASSLSQASNQPQHF
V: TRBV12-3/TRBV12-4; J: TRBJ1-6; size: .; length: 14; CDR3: CASSFSGVNSPLHF